The text below deals with one T cell receptor (beta chain). What it binds is not known. The entry originates in a study of graft-versus-host responses after intestinal transplantation. The overall study: Transplantation in recipients was multivisceral, liver-intestinal, or isolated intestinal. Induction with anti-thymocyte globulin, then tacrolimus and steroids for roughly 3 years, was given to all recipients.

Assay used: immunoSEQ multiplex PCR; TCRdb lists only in-frame clones, some missing. This table holds about 100,000 clones, about 89% found once. Points from the study as a whole: In recipient marrow, GvH clones were found, and some appeared first in ileum or blood. Peak levels of circulating GvH clones tracked with early post-transplant HvG declines.

Looked up from germline, CDR1 is MGHRA and CDR2 is YSYEKL. This CDR3 spans 18 amino acids. The V and J ends lost 0 bases and 4 bases, in that order; junction bases with no gene match: 5. This chain connects TRBV4-1 to TRBJ2-1, with 14 bases matching TRBD2. The sequences come from unstimulated CD8+ T cells sorted from spleen or lymph node cells, collected before intestinal transplant. This TCR derives from a human donor who received an intestinal transplant. CDR3 region: CASSQDGTSGSEYNEQFF. The CDR3 DNA follows: TGCGCCAGCAGCCAAGATGGGACTAGCGGGAGTGAGTACAATGAGCAGTTCTTC.